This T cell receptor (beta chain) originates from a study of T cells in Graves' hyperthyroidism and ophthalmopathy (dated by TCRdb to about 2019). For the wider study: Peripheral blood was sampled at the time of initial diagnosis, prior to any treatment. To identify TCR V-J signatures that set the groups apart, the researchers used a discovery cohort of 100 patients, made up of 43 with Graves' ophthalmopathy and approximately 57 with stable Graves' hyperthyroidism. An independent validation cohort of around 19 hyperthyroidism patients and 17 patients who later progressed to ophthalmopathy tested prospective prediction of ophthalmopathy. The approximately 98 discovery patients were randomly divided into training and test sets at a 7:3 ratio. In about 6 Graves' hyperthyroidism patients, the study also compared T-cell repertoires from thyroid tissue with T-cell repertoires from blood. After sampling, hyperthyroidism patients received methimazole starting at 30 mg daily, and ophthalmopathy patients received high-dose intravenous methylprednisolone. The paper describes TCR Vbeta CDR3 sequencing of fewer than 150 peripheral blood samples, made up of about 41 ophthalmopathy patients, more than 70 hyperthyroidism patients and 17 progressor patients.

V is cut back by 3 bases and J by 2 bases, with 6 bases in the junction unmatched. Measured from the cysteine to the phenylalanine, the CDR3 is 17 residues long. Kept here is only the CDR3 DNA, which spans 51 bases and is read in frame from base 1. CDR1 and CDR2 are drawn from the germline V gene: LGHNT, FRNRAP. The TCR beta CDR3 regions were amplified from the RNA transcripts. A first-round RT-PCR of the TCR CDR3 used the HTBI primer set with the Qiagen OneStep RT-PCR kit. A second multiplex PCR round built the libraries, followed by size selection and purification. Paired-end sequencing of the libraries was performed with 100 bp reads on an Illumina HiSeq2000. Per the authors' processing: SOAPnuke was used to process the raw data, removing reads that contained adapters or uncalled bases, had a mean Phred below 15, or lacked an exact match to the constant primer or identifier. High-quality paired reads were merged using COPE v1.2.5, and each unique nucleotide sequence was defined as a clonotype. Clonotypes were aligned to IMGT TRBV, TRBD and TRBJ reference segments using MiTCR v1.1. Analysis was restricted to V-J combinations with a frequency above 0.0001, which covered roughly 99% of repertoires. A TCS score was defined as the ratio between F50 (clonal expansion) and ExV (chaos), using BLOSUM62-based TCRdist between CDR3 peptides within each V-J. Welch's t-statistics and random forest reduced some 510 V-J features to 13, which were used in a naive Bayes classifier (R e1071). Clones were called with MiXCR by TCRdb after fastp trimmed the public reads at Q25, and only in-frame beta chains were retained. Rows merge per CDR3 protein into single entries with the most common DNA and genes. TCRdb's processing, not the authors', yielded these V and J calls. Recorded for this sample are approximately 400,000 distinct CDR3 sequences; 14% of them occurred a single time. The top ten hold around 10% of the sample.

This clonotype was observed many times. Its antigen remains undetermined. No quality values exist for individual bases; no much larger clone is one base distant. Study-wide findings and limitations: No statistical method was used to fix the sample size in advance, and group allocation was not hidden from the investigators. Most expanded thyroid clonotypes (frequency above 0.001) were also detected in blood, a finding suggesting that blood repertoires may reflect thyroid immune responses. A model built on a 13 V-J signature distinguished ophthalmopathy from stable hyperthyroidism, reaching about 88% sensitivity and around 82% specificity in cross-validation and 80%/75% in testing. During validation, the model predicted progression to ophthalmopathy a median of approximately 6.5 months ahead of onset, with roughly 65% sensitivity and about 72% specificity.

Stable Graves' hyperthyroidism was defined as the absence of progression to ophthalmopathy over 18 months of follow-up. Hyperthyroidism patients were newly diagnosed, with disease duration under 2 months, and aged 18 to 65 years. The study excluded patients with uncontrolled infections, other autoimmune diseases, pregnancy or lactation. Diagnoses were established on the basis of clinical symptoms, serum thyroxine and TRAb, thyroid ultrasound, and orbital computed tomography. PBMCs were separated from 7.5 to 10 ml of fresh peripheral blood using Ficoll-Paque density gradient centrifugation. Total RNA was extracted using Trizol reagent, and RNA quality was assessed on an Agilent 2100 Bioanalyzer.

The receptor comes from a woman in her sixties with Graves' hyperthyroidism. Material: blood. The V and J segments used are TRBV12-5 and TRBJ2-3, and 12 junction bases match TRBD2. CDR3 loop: CASGLGLAGMNTDTQYF. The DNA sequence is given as TGTGCTAGTGGTTTAGGACTAGCGGGAATGAACACAGATACGCAGTATTTT. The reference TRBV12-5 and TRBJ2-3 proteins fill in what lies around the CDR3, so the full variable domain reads DARVTQTPRHKVTEMGQEVTMRCQPILGHNTVFWYRQTMMQGLELLAYFRNRAPLDDSGMPKDRFSAEMPDATLATLKIQPSEPRDSAVYFCASGLGLAGMNTDTQYFGPGTRLTVL.